This entry features one TCR beta chain sequence. Its target antigen remains unknown. No per-base quality is available; no much larger clone lies one base away. These data originate in a study of T cell repertoires in cytomegalovirus infection (dated by TCRdb to the late 2010s). Study-wide context: Alongside well-studied HLA-B-restricted epitopes, the peptide stimulations were aimed at recently identified HLA-C-restricted CMV epitopes, whose presentation resists viral immunomodulation. Donor HLA type was relevant to the analysis, because carriage of CMV infection together with the matching HLA type was indicated by public TCR beta signatures.

The sequencer listed for this sample is Illumina HiSeq 1500. TCRdb itself trimmed the public reads at Q25 with fastp, ran MiXCR and retained productive beta chains. Records with the same CDR3 protein are collapsed into one entry carrying the most frequent genes and DNA. This sample comprises 150,000 or so distinct CDR3 sequences, over 30% of them detected only once. The ten largest clones capture roughly half of the sample. The sample's treatment or condition, from its label and the paper: in vitro stimulation with specific CMV peptide epitopes to enrich CMV-specific T cells. What the research found in general, with its limitations: Carriers of CMV infection plus the relevant HLA type were discriminated by the cumulative frequency of public TCR beta family members in the study cohort and in an independent roughly 400-donor cohort. In the ex vivo response, HLA-C-restricted CMV-specific TCR beta clonotypes were dominant, and in two of eight donors the single most frequent clonotype came from this HLA-C-restricted group.

Including cysteine and phenylalanine, the CDR3 has 16 amino acids. CDR3 DNA only is kept here, 48 bases in frame from base 1. The germline V gene supplies CDR1 SGDLS and CDR2 YYNGEE. Here V drops 0 bases and J drops 5 bases, and the junction holds 6 bases not matched to any gene. This sequence was found in a human donor in good health (CMV status not recorded). Some clones in this sample may be carry-over from other donors' samples. The chain uses TRBV9 and TRBJ2-5, with 11 middle bases fitting TRBD2. The starting material was CD8+ T cells from cultured PBMCs, obtained from culture after CMV antigen stimulation. The CDR3 loop reads CASSVDLAGGFETQYF. DNA sequence: TGTGCCAGCAGCGTAGATCTAGCGGGGGGTTTCGAGACCCAGTACTTC.